The clone carrying this T cell receptor beta chain was picked up a small number of times. Antigen: not known. 60 Vbeta and 13 Jbeta primers were used in PCR. TCRdb keeps only in-frame clones here, not all; method: immunoSEQ multiplex PCR. The table records approximately 120,000 clones, around 70% of them present only once. Germline CDR1 reads SGHTA; CDR2 reads FQGNSA. The CDR3 runs to 16 residues. V was pared by 0 bases and J by 8 bases, with 19 bases between. This sample stems from a study of cytomegalovirus exposure and HLA in healthy donors. General observations from the study: When analyzed later, a missense DCLRE1C variant was found to be linked to TCR beta V- and J-gene trimming. There were some V segments, including TRBV6-2 and TRBV6-3, excluded as indistinguishable.

The sample consisted of PBMCs. The rearrangement links TRBV7-2 to TRBJ1-2; D is undetermined. The TCR comes from a woman in her seventies in good health and CMV-seropositive. CDR3 in amino acids: CASSLAPQIDKRGYTF. CDR3 in DNA: TGTGCCAGCAGCTTAGCGCCCCAAATCGATAAGCGGGGCTACACCTTC.